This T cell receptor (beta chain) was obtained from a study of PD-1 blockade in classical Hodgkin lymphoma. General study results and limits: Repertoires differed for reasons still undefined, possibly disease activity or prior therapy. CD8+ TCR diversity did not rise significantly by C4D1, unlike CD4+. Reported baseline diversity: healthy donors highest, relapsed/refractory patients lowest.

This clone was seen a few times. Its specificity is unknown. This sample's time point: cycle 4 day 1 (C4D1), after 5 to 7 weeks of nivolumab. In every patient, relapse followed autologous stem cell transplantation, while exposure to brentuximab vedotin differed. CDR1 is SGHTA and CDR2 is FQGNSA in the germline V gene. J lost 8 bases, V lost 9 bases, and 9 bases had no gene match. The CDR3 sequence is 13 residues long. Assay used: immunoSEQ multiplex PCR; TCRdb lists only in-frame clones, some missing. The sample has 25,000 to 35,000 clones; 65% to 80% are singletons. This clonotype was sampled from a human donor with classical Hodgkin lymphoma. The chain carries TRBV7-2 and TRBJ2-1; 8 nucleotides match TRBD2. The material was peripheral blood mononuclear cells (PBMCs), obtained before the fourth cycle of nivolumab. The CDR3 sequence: CASTPRGGDEQFF. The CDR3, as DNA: TGTGCCAGTACCCCCCGGGGGGGGGATGAGCAGTTCTTC.